The 5 T cell receptor beta chains in this list originate from one sample, sequenced in a study of CD8 T cells in Susac syndrome. RNA, at 0.5 to 1 ug, was reverse transcribed with random hexamers. From the immunoSEQ multiplex PCR reads, TCRdb called clonotypes with MiXCR, one entry per CDR3 protein. The data hold fewer than 150,000 distinct CDR3 sequences, with around 94% observed a single time. Source material: CD8+ T cells from PBMCs. All receptors come from a human donor in good health.

The chain carries TRBV11-2 and TRBJ2-1, with 9 positions matching TRBD2. This CDR3 comprises 17 residues. Per the germline V gene, CDR1 is SGHAT and CDR2 is FQNNGV. J lost 3 bases, V lost 1 base, and 7 bases had no gene match. CDR3 nucleotides: TGTGCCAGCAGCTTAGCCTCACTAGCGGGCAGCTACAATGAGCAGTTCTTC. Translated: CASSLASLAGSYNEQFF. Based on the CDR3 plus reference TRBV11-2 and TRBJ2-1, the full variable domain is EAGVAQSPRYKIIEKRQSVAFWCNPISGHATLYWYQQILGQGPKLLIQFQNNGVVDDSQLPKDRFSAERLKGVDSTLKIQPAKLEDSAVYLCASSLASLAGSYNEQFFGPGTRLTVL.

The chain uses TRBV7-9 and TRBJ1-2, with unresolved D. The CDR3 consists of 14 residues. V lost 3 bases, J lost 2 bases, and 10 bases lay in between. The germline gives CDR1 SEHNR, CDR2 FQNEAQ (reference sequence). The CDR3 reads CASSFSLGNYGYTF. The CDR3 DNA follows: TGTGCCAGCAGCTTCTCCTTAGGGAACTATGGCTACACCTTC.

This chain connects TRBV12-5 to TRBJ1-2, with 7 bases fitting TRBD1. The J segment lost 6 bases and the V segment lost 1 base, leaving 5 bases of the junction unmatched. This CDR3 has 14 amino acids. Looked up from germline, CDR1 is LGHNT and CDR2 is FRNRAP. The chain's CDR3 is CASGLEGAEDGYTF. DNA of the CDR3: TGTGCTAGTGGTTTGGAGGGGGCAGAGGATGGCTACACCTTC.

This CDR3 is CASSLGLGQGFYEQYF. The CDR3 DNA reads TGCGCCAGCAGCTTGGGGTTGGGACAGGGGTTCTACGAGCAGTACTTC. The rearrangement uses TRBV5-1 and TRBJ2-7; TRBD1 agrees at 10 bases. The V and J ends lost 0 bases and 3 bases, in that order; junction bases with no gene match: 6. CDR1 is SGHRS, CDR2 YFSETQ, per germline. The CDR3 is 16 amino acids.

This chain joins TRBV7-9 and TRBJ1-5; no definite D call. Trimming stripped 2 bases from V and 1 base from J, with 12 bases between. This CDR3 has 16 residues. The germline CDR1 and CDR2 sequences are SEHNR and FQNEAQ (reference sequence). The DNA for the CDR3 is TGTGCCAGCAGCTTATCCGGCCTCTGGAGCAATCAGCCCCAGCATTTT. Its translation: CASSLSGLWSNQPQHF. The full variable domain, with the rest looked up from reference TRBV7-9 and TRBJ1-5, is DTGVSQNPRHKITKRGQNVTFRCDPISEHNRLYWYRQTLGQGPEFLTYFQNEAQLEKSRLLSDRFSAERPKGSFSTLEIQRTEQGDSAMYLCASSLSGLWSNQPQHFGDGTRLSIL.